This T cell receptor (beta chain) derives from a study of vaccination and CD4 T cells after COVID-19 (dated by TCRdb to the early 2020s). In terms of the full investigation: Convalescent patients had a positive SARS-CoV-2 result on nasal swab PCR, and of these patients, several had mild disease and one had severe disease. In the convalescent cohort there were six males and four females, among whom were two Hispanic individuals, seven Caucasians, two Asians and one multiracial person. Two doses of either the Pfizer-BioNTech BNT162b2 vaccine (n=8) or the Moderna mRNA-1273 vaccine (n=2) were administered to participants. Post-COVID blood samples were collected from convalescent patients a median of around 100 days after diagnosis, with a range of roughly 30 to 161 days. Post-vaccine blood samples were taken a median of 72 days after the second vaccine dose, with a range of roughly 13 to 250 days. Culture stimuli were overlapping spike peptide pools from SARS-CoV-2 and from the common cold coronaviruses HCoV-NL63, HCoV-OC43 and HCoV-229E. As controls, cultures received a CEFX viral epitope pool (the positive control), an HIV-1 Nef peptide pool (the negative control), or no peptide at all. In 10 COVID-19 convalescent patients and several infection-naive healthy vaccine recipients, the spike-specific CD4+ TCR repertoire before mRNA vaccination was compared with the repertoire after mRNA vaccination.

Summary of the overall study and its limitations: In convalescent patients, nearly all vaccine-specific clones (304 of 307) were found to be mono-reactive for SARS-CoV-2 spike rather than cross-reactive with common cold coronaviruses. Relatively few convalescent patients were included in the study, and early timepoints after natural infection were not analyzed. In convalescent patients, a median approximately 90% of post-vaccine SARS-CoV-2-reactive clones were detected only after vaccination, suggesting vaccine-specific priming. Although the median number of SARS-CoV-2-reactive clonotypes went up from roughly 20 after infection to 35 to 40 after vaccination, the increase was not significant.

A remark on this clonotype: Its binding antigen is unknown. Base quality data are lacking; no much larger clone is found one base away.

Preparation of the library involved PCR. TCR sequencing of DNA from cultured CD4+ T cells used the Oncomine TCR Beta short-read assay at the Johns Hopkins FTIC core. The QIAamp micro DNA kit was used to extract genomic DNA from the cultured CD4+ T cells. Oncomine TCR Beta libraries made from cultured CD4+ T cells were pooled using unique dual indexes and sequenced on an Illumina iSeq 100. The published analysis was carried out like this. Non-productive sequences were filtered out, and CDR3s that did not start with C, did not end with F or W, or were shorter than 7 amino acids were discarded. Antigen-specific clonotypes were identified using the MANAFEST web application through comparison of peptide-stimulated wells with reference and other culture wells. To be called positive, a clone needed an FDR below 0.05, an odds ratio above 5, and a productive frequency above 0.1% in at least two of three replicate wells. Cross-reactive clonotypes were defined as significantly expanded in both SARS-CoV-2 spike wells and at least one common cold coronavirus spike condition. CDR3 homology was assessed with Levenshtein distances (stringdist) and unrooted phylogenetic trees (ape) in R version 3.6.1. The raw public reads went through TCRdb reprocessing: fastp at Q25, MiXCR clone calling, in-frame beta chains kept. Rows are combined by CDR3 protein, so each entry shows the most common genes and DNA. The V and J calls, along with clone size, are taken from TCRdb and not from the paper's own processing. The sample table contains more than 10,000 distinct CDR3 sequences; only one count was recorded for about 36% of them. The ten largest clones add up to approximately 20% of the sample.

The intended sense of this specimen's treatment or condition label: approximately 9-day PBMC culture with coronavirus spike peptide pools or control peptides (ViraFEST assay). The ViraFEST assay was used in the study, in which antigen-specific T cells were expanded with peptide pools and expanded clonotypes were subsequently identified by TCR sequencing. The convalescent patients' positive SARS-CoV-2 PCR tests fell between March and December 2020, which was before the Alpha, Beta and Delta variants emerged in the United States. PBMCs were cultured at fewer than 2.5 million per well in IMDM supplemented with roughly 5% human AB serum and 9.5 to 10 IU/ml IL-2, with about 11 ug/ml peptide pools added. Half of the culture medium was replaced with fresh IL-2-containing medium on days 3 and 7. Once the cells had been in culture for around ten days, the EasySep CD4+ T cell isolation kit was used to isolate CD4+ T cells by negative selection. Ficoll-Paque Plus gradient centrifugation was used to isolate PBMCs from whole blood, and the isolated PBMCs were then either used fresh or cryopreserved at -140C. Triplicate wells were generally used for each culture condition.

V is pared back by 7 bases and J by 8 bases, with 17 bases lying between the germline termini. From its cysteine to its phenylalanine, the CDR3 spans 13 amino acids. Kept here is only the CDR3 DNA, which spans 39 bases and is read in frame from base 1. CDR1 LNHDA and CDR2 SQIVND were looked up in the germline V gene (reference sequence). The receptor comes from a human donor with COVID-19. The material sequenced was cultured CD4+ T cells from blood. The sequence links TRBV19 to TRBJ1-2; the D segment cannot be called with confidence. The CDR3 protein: CASTEGLFGGYTF. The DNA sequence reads TGTGCCAGTACAGAGGGTTTATTCGGGGGCTACACCTTC.